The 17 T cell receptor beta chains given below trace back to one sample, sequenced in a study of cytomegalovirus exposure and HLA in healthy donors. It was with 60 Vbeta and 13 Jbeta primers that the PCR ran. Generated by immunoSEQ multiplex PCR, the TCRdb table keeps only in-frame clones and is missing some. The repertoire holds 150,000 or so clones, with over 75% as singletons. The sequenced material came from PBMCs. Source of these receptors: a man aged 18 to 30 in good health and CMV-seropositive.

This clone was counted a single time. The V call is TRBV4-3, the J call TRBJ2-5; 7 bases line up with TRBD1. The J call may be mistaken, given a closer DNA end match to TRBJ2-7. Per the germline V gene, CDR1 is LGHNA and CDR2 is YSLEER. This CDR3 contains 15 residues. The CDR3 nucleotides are TGCGCCAGCAGCCAAGAGGGGGACAGCTCCTACGAGCAGTACTTC. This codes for CASSQEGDSSYEQYF.

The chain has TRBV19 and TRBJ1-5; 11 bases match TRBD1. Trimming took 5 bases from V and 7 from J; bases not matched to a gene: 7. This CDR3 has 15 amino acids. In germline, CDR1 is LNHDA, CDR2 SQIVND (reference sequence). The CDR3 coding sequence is TGTGCCAGTAGTTCCGGACAGGGGGCACGGCAGCCCCAGCATTTT. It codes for CASSSGQGARQPQHF. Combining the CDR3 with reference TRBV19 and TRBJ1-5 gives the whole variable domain DGGITQSPKYLFRKEGQNVTLSCEQNLNHDAMYWYRQDPGQGLRLIYYSQIVNDFQKGDIAEGYSVSREKKESFPLTVTSAQKNPTAFYLCASSSGQGARQPQHFGDGTRLSIL.

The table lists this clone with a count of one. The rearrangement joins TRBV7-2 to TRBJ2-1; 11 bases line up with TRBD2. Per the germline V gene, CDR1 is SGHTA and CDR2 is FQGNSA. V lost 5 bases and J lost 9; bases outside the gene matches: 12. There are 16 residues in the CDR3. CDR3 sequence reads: CASSPRGSGGAGEQFF. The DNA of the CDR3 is TGTGCCAGCAGCCCCCGCGGTAGCGGGGGGGCGGGTGAGCAGTTCTTC. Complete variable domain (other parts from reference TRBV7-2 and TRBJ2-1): GAGVSQSPSNKVTEKGKDVELRCDPISGHTALYWYRQSLGQGLEFLIYFQGNSAPDKSGLPSDRFSAERTGGSVSTLTIQRTQQEDSAVYLCASSPRGSGGAGEQFFGPGTRLTVL.

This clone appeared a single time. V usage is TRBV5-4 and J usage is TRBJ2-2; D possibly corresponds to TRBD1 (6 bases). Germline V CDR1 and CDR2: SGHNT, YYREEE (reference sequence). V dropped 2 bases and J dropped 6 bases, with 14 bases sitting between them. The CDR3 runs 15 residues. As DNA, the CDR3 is TGTGCCAGCAGCTTCCCAGGGGAGAGAGCCGGGGAGCTGTTTTTT. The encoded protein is CASSFPGERAGELFF.

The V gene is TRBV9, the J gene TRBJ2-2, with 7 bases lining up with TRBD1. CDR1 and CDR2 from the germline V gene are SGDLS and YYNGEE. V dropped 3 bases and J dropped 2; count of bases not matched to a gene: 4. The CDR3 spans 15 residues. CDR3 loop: CASSDRGHNTGELFF. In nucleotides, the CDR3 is TGTGCCAGCAGCGACAGGGGACACAACACCGGGGAGCTGTTTTTT.

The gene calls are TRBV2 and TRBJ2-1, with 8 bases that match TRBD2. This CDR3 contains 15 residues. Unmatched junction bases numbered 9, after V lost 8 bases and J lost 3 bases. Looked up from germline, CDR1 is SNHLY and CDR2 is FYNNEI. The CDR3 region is CASAPDRGGYNEQFF. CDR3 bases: TGTGCCAGCGCCCCCGACCGGGGGGGCTACAATGAGCAGTTCTTC.

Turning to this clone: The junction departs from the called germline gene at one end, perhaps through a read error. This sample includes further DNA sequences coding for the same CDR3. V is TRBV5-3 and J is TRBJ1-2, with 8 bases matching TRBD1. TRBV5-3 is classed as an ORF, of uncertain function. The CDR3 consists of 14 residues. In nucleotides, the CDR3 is TGCGCCAGAAGCTTGGACAGGGTCAACTATGGCTACACCTTC. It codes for CARSLDRVNYGYTF.

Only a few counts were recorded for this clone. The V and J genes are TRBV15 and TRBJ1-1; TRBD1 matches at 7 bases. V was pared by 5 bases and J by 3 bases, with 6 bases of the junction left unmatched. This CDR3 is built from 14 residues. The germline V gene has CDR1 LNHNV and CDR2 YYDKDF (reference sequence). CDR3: CATSVGDRYTEAFF. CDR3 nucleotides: TGTGCCACCAGCGTAGGGGACAGATACACTGAAGCTTTCTTT.

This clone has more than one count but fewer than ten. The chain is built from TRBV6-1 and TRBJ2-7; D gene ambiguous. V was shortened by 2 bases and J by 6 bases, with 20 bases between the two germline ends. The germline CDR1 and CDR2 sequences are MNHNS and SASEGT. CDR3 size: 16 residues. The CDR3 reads CASSEFGPQTSSEQYF. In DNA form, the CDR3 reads TGTGCCAGCAGTGAATTTGGGCCCCAAACTTCGTCCGAGCAGTACTTC.

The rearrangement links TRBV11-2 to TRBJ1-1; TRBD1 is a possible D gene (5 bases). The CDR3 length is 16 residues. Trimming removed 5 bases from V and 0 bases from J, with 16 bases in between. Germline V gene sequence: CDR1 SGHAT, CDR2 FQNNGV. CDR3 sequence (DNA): TGTGCCAGCAGCCTCACAGGCGGAAAGATGAACACTGAAGCTTTCTTT. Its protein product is CASSLTGGKMNTEAFF.

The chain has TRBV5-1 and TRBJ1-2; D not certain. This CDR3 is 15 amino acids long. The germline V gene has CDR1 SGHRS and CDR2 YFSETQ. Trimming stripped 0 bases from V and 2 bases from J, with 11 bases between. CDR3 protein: CASSLVADGNYGYTF. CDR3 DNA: TGCGCCAGCAGCTTGGTAGCCGACGGCAACTATGGCTACACCTTC.

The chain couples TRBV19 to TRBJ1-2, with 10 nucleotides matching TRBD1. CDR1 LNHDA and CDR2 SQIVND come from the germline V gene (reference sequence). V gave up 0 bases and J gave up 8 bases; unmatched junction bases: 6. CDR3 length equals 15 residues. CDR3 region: CASSIEGTGVGGYTF. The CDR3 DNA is TGTGCCAGTAGTATAGAAGGGACAGGGGTCGGGGGCTACACCTTC.

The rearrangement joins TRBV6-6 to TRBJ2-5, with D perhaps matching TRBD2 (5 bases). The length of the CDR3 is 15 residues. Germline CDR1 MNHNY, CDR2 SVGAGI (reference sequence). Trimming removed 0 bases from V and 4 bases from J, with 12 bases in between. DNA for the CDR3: TGTGCCAGCAGTTACTCCTCCAGCGGTAGAGAGACCCAGTACTTC. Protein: CASSYSSSGRETQYF.

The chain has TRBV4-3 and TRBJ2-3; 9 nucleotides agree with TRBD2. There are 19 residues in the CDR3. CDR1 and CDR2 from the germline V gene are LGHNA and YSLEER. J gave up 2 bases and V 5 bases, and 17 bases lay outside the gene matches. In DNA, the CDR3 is TGCGCCAGCAGCACGAGGGTACTAGCGGGCCAAGGTACCACAGATACGCAGTATTTT. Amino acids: CASSTRVLAGQGTTDTQYF.

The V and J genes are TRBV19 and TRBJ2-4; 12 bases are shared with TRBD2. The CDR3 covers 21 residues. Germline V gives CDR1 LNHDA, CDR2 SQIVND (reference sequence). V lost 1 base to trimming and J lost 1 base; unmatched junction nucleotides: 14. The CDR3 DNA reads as TGTGCCAGTAGTATAGGGTTTGGACTAGCGGGGATCCTGAAGGCCAAAAACATTCAGTACTTC. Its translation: CASSIGFGLAGILKAKNIQYF.

As DNA, the CDR3 is TGTGCCAGCAGACGGCCGCCAGAGGTACAGCCCCAGCATTTT. This codes for CASRRPPEVQPQHF. This chain connects TRBV28 to TRBJ1-5, with D hard to call. The CDR3 loop spans 14 amino acids. Germline CDR1 and CDR2: MDHEN and SYDVKM. Between the trimmed V and J ends, which lost 6 bases and 7 bases, there was a span of 16 bases.

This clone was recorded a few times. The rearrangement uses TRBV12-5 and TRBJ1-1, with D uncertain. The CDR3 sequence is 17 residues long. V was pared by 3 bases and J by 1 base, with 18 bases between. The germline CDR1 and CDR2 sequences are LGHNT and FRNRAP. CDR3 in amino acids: CASGFQQIPHTNTEAFF. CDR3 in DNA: TGTGCTAGTGGTTTTCAACAGATCCCACACACGAACACTGAAGCTTTCTTT.